One and the same sample provided the 8 T cell receptor beta chains below, sequenced in a study of T cell changes during pregnancy in multiple sclerosis. Sequenced by immunoSEQ multiplex PCR; TCRdb stores in-frame clones only, minus some. The repertoire holds about 96,000 clones, with around 92% as singletons. The sequences come from peripheral blood, collected in the first trimester of pregnancy. The receptors were gathered from a female donor with multiple sclerosis, enrolled in a pregnancy study.

This sequence joins TRBV2 and TRBJ2-7; TRBD1 matches at 7 bases. The CDR3 has 16 residues. The junction had 10 bases not matched to a gene; V was cut back by 2 bases and J by 3 bases. Germline V gene data show CDR1 as SNHLY and CDR2 as FYNNEI. The CDR3: CASSELPSTGLYEQYF. CDR3 bases: TGTGCCAGCAGTGAACTCCCGTCGACAGGGCTCTACGAGCAGTACTTC.

This rearrangement joins TRBV5-8 to TRBJ2-7; D might be TRBD2 (5 bases). CDR1 is SGHTS, CDR2 YDEGEE, per germline. The CDR3 extends over 14 amino acids. V lost 0 bases and J 2 bases, leaving 9 bases between the germline ends. CDR3 loop: CASSLVSGTYEQYF. DNA of the CDR3: TGTGCCAGCAGCTTGGTCTCGGGAACCTACGAGCAGTACTTC. Complete variable domain (other parts from reference TRBV5-8 and TRBJ2-7): EAGVTQSPTHLIKTRGQQATLRCSPISGHTSVYWYQQALGLGLQFLLWYDEGEERNRGNFPPRFSGRQFPNYSSELNVNALELEDSALYLCASSLVSGTYEQYFGPGTRLTVT.

The chain uses TRBV19 and TRBJ1-4; 7 nucleotides align to TRBD1. The J segment lost 14 bases and the V segment lost 7 bases, leaving 10 bases of the junction unmatched. CDR1 and CDR2 from the germline V gene are LNHDA and SQIVND (reference sequence). CDR3 length: 12 residues. The CDR3 region is CASTTGPSPLFF. CDR3 DNA sequence: TGTGCCAGTACGACAGGGCCCTCTCCCCTGTTTTTT.

The chain uses TRBV7-2 and TRBJ2-3; D is possibly TRBD2 (7 bases). V was trimmed by 8 bases and J by 4 bases, leaving 19 bases between them. This CDR3 has 15 amino acids. The V gene's germline CDR1 is SGHTA and CDR2 FQGNSA. In DNA, the CDR3 is TGTGCCAGCCAACCAGGAGGGAGGGGGTCAGATACGCAGTATTTT. It translates to CASQPGGRGSDTQYF.

This chain links TRBV2 with TRBJ1-3, with a tentative D call TRBD1 (6 bases). This CDR3 has 14 amino acids. Germline-derived CDR1 and CDR2 are SNHLY and FYNNEI. Trimming took off 5 bases at V and 4 bases at J, with 12 bases between the two ends. The CDR3: CASSSRGGGNTIYF. DNA of the CDR3: TGTGCCAGCAGTTCAAGGGGGGGAGGAAACACCATATATTTT.

The genes are TRBV7-9 and TRBJ2-7; 12 bases are a match to TRBD2. The CDR3 covers 17 residues. The V segment lost 5 bases and the J segment 3 bases; nucleotides outside the gene matches: 11. The germline CDR1 and CDR2 sequences are SEHNR and FQNEAQ (reference sequence). The CDR3 coding sequence is TGTGCCAGCAGCCTCCGGACTAGCGGGACGATCAGCTACGAGCAGTACTTC. It codes for CASSLRTSGTISYEQYF.

V and J are TRBV28 and TRBJ1-1; 7 positions agree with TRBD1. Germline V gene sequence: CDR1 MDHEN, CDR2 SYDVKM. With 5 bases clipped from V and 5 bases from J, the junction kept 5 bases outside the gene matches. This CDR3 is 13 amino acids long. The DNA of the CDR3 is TGTGCCAGCAGTGAGACAGGGTGGACTGAAGCTTTCTTT. It is translated as CASSETGWTEAFF.

CDR3: CASSRAEGGTGELFF. The CDR3 DNA reads as TGTGCCAGCAGCCGAGCGGAAGGGGGCACCGGGGAGCTGTTTTTT. The chain carries TRBV4-2 and TRBJ2-2, with a possible D match to TRBD1 (6 bases). CDR1 and CDR2 (germline): LGHNA, YNFKEQ. V lost 4 bases and J 4 bases, leaving 13 bases between the germline ends. The CDR3 has 15 residues.